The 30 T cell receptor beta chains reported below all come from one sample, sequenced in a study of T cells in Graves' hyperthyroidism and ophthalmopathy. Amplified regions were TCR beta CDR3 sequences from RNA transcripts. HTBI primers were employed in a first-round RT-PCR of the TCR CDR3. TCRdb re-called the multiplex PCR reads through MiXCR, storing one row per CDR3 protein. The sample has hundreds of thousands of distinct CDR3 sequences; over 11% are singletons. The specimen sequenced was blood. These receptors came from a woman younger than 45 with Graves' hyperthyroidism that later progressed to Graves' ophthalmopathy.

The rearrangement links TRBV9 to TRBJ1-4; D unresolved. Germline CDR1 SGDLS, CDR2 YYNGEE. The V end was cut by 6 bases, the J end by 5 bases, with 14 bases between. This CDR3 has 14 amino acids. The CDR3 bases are TGTGCCAGCAAGCTAGCACACCCAAATGAAAAACTGTTTTTT. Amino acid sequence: CASKLAHPNEKLFF.

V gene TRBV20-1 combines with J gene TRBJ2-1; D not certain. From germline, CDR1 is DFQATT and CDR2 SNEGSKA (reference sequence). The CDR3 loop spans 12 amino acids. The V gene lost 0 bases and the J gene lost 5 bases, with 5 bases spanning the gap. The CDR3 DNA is TGCAGTGCTAGAGATCGGGACAATGAGCAGTTCTTC. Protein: CSARDRDNEQFF.

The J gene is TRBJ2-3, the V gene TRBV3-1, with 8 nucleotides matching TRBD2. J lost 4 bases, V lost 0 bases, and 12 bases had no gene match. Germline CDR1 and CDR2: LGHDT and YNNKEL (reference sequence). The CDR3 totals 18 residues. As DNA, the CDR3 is TGTGCCAGCAGCCAAGACCTCGTTGGCGGGAGGCGGTCAGATACGCAGTATTTT. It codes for CASSQDLVGGRRSDTQYF.

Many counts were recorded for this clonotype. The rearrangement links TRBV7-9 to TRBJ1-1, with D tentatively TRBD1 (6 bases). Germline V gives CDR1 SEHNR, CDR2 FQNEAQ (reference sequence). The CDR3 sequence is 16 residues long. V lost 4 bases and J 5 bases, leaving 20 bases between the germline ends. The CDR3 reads CASSSPTGRGFTEAFF. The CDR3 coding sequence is TGTGCCAGCAGCTCGCCGACGGGCAGGGGTTTTACTGAAGCTTTCTTT.

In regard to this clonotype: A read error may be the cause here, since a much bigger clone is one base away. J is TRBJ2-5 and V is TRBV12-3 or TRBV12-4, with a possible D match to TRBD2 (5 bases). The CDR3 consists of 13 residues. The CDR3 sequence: CASSFAGREAQYF. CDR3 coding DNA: TGTGCCAGCAGTTTTGCGGGCCGAGAGGCCCAGTACTTC.

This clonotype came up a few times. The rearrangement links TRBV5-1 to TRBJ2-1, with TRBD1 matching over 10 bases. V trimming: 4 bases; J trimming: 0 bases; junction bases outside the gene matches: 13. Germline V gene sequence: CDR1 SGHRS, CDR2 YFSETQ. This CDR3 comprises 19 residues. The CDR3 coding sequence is TGCGCCAGCAGCGGAGGACAGGGGGAGAGTAAAATCTCCTACAATGAGCAGTTCTTC. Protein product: CASSGGQGESKISYNEQFF.

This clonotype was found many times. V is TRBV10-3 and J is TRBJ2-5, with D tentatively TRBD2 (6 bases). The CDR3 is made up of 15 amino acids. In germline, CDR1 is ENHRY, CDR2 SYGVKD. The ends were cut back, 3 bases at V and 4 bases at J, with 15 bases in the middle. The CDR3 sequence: CAISDGITAGETQYF. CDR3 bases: TGTGCCATCAGTGACGGTATCACAGCGGGAGAGACCCAGTACTTC.

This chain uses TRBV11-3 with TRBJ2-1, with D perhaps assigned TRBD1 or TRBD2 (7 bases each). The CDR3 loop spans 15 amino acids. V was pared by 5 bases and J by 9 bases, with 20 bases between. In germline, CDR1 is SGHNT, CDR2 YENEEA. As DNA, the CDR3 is TGTGCCAGCAGCCCCTGGGGGAGGGGGCAGGGTGAGCAGTTCTTC. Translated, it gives CASSPWGRGQGEQFF.

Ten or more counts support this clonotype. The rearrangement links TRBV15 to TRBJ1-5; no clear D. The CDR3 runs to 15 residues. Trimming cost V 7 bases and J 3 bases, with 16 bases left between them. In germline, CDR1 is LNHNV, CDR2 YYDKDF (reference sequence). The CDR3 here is CATKPGPIANQPQHF. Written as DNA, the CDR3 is TGTGCCACCAAACCTGGTCCCATAGCCAATCAGCCCCAGCATTTT.

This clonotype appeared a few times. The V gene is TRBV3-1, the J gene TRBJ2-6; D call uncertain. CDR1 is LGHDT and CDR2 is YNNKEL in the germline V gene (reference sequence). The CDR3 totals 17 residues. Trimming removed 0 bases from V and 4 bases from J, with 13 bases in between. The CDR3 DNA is TGTGCCAGCAGCCAAGAGGCGGAAAGGGTCGGGGCCAACGTCCTGACTTTC. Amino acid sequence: CASSQEAERVGANVLTF.

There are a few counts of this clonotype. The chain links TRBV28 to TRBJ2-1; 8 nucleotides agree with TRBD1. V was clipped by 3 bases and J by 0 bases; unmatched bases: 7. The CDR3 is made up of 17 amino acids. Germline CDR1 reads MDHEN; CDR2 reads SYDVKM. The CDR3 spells CASSLDRVGISYNEQFF. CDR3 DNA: TGTGCCAGCAGTTTGGACAGGGTTGGAATCTCCTACAATGAGCAGTTCTTC. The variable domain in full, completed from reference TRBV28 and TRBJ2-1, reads DVKVTQSSRYLVKRTGEKVFLECVQDMDHENMFWYRQDPGLGLRLIYFSYDVKMKEKGDIPEGYSVSREKKERFSLILESASTNQTSMYLCASSLDRVGISYNEQFFGPGTRLTVL.

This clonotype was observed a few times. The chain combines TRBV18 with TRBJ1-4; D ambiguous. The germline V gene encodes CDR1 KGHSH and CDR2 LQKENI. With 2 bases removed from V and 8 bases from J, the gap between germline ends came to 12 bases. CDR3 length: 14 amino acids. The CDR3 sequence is CASSPNGAREKLFF. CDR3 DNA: TGTGCCAGCTCACCAAACGGAGCCCGGGAAAAACTGTTTTTT.

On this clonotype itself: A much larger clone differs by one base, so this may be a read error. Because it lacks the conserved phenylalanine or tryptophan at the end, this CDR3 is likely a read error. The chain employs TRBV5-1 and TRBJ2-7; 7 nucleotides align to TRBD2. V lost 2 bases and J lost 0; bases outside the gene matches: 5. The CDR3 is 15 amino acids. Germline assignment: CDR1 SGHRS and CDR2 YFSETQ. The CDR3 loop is CASSLRGGSSYEQYL. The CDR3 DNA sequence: TGCGCCAGCAGCTTACGCGGCGGGAGCTCCTACGAGCAGTACCTC.

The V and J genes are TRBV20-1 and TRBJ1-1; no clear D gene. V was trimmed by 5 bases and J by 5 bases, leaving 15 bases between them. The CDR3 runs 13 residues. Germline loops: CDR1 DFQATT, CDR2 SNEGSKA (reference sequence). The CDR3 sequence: CSAPPLDGTEAFF. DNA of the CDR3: TGCAGTGCTCCCCCACTGGACGGGACTGAAGCTTTCTTT.

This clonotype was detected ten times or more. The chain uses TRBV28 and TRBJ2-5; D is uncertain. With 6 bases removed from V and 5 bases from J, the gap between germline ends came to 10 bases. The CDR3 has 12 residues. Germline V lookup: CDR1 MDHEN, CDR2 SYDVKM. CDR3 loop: CASSFPEETQYF. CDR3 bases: TGTGCCAGCAGCTTCCCTGAGGAGACCCAGTACTTC.

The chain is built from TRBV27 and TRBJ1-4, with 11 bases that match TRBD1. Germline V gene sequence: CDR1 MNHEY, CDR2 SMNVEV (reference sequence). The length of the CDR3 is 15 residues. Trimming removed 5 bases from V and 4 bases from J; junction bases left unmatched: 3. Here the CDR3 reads CASSLGTGGNEKLFF. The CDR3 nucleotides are TGTGCCAGCAGTCTGGGGACAGGGGGTAATGAAAAACTGTTTTTT.

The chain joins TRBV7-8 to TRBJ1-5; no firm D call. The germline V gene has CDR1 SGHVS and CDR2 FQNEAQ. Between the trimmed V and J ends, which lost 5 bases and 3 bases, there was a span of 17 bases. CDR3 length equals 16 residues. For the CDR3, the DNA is TGTGCCAGCAGCGCCACCCCCGTTAGTGACAATCAGCCCCAGCATTTT. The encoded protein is CASSATPVSDNQPQHF.

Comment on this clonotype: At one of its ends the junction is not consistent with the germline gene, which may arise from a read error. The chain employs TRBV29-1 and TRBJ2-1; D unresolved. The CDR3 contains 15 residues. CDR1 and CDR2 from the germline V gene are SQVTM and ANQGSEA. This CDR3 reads CSVVPGRLATDEQLF. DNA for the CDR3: TGCAGCGTTGTTCCGGGCCGCCTTGCCACGGATGAGCAGCTCTTC.

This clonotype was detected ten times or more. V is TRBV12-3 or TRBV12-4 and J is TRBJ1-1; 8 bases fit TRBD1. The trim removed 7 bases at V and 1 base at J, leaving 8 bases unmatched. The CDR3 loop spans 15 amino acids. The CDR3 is CASIPPGGRNTEAFF. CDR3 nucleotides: TGTGCCAGCATTCCCCCAGGGGGCCGGAACACTGAAGCTTTCTTT.

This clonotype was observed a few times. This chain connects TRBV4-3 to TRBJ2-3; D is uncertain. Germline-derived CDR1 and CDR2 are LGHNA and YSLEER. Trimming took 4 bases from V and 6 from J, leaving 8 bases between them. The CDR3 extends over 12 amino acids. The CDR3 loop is CASSRDEDTQYF. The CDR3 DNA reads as TGCGCCAGCAGCCGTGACGAGGATACGCAGTATTTT.

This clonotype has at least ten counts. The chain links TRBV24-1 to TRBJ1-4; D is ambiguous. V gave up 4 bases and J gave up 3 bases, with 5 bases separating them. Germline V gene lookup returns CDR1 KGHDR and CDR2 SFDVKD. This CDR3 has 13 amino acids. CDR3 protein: CATSEGSNEKLFF. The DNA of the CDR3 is TGTGCCACCAGTGAGGGGTCTAATGAAAAACTGTTTTTT.

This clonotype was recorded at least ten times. CDR3 sequence reads: CSAPVSGTSTDTQYF. The CDR3 DNA is TGCAGTGCTCCGGTCAGCGGGACGAGCACAGATACGCAGTATTTT. The rearrangement links TRBV20-1 to TRBJ2-3, with TRBD2 matching 7 bases. The junction had 8 bases not matched to a gene; V was cut back by 5 bases and J by 0 bases. Germline assignment: CDR1 DFQATT and CDR2 SNEGSKA (reference sequence). CDR3 length: 15 amino acids.

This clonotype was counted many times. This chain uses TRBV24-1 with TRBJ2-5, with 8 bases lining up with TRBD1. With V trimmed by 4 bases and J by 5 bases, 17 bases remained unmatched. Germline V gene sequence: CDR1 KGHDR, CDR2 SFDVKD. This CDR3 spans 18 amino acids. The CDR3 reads CATSDQQGVTGPVETQYF. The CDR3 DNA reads TGTGCCACCAGTGACCAACAGGGGGTTACGGGACCCGTGGAGACCCAGTACTTC.

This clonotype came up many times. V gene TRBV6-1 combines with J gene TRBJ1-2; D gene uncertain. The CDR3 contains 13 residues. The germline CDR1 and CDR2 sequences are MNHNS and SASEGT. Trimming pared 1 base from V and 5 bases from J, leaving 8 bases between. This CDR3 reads CASSEVNRYGYTF. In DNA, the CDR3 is TGTGCCAGCAGTGAAGTAAACCGATATGGCTACACCTTC.

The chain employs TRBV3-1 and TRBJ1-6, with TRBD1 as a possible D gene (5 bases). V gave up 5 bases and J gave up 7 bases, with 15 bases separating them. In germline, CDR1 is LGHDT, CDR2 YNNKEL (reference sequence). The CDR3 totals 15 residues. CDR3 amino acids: CASSWGGTGNSPLHF. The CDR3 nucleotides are TGTGCCAGCAGCTGGGGCGGGACGGGAAATTCACCCCTCCACTTT.

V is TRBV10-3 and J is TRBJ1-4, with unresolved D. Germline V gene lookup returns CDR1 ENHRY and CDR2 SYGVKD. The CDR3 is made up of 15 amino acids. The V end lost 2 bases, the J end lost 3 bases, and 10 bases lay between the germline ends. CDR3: CAISEAGNANEKLFF. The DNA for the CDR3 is TGTGCCATCAGTGAGGCGGGGAACGCTAATGAAAAACTGTTTTTT.

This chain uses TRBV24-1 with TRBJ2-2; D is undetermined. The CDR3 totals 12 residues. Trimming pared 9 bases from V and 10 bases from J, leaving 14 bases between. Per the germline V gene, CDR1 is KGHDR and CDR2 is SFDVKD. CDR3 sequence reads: CATGRTAAELFF. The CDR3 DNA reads TGTGCCACCGGTCGGACGGCCGCGGAGCTGTTTTTT.

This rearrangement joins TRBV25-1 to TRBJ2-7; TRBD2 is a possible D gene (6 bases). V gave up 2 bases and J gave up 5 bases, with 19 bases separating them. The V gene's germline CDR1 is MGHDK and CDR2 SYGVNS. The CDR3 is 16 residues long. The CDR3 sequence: CASSEPESGVRNEQYF. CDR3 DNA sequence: TGTGCCAGCAGTGAACCAGAATCGGGGGTTAGGAACGAGCAGTACTTC.

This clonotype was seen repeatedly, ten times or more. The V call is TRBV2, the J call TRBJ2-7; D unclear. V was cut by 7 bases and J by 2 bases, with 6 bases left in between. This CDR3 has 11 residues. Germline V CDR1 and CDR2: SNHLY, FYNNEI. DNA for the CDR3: TGTGCCAGCAAAGGAACCTACGAGCAGTACTTC. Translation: CASKGTYEQYF. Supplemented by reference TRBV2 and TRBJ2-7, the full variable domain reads EPEVTQTPSHQVTQMGQEVILRCVPISNHLYFYWYRQILGQKVEFLVSFYNNEISEKSEIFDDQFSVERPDGSNFTLKIRSTKLEDSAMYFCASKGTYEQYFGPGTRLTVT.

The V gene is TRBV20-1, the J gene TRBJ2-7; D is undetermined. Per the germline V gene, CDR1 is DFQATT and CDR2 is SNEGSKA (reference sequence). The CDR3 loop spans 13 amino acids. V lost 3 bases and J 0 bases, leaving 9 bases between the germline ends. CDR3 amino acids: CSARDDHSYEQYF. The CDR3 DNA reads TGCAGTGCTAGGGATGACCACTCCTACGAGCAGTACTTC.